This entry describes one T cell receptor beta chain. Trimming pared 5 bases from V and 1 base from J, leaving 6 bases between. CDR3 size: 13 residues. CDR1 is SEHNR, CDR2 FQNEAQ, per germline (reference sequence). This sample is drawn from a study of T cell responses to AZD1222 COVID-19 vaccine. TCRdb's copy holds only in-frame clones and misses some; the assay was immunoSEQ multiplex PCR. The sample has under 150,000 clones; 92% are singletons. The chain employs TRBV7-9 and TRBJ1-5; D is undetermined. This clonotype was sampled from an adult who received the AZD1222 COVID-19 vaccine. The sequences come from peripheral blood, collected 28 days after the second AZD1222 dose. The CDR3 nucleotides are TGTGCCAGCAGCCCTCTGAGCAATCAGCCCCAGCATTTT. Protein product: CASSPLSNQPQHF. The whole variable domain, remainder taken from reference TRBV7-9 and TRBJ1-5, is DTGVSQNPRHKITKRGQNVTFRCDPISEHNRLYWYRQTLGQGPEFLTYFQNEAQLEKSRLLSDRFSAERPKGSFSTLEIQRTEQGDSAMYLCASSPLSNQPQHFGDGTRLSIL.